The 8 T cell receptor beta chains below were found in one sample sequenced in a study of blood T cell dynamics during melanoma immunotherapy. The data were produced by immunoSEQ multiplex PCR, yet TCRdb's version contains in-frame clones alone and is incomplete. The sample includes some 5,700 clones, about 80% of them seen just once. Time point in this sample: week 3, after first cycle of checkpoint inhibitor. The sample in question was blood, obtained from a patient treated with checkpoint blockade. All receptors come from a human donor with melanoma. Some clones in this sample may be carry-over from other donors' samples.

The V and J genes are TRBV30 and TRBJ2-1; perhaps TRBD2 as D (5 bases). Trimming shortened V by 8 bases and J by 9 bases, and 17 bases separated the two germline ends. Germline V gene data show CDR1 as GTSNPN and CDR2 as SVGIG (reference sequence). The CDR3 is 12 residues long. The CDR3 DNA follows: TGTGCCACCGGCCAGCTAGCCTTTGAGCAGTTCTTC. Translated: CATGQLAFEQFF.

The DNA for the CDR3 is TGTGCCTGGAGTGAAGACAGGGAATACGAGCAGTACTTC. Translation gives CAWSEDREYEQYF. V usage is TRBV30 and J usage is TRBJ2-7; TRBD1 matches at 7 bases. Germline V gene lookup returns CDR1 GTSNPN and CDR2 SVGIG (reference sequence). V dropped 1 base and J dropped 4; count of bases not matched to a gene: 4. This CDR3 comprises 13 residues.

The CDR3 region is CASSRVSGRSYEQYF. CDR3 DNA sequence: TGTGCCAGCAGCCGGGTTAGCGGGAGGTCCTACGAGCAGTACTTC. V and J are TRBV27 and TRBJ2-7, with 10 nucleotides matching TRBD2. The CDR3 length is 15 residues. The V and J ends lost 6 bases and 1 base, in that order; junction bases with no gene match: 6. The V gene's germline CDR1 is MNHEY and CDR2 SMNVEV (reference sequence).

The chain has TRBV14 and TRBJ1-2; TRBD1 aligns across 7 bases. Germline assignment: CDR1 SGHDN and CDR2 FVKESK. V lost 5 bases, J lost 3 bases, and 12 bases stayed unmatched. CDR3 length equals 16 residues. This CDR3 reads CASSAPGTVSDYGYTF. The CDR3 bases are TGTGCCAGCAGCGCGCCCGGGACAGTATCTGACTATGGCTACACCTTC. Full variable domain (rest looked up from reference TRBV14 and TRBJ1-2): EAGVTQFPSHSVIEKGQTVTLRCDPISGHDNLYWYRRVMGKEIKFLLHFVKESKQDESGMPNNRFLAERTGGTYSTLKVQPAELEDSGVYFCASSAPGTVSDYGYTFGSGTRLTVV.

The chain recombines TRBV28 with TRBJ2-5; no firm D call. The CDR3 totals 13 residues. Trimming stripped 5 bases from V and 0 bases from J, with 7 bases between. In germline, CDR1 is MDHEN, CDR2 SYDVKM. Written as DNA, the CDR3 is TGTGCCAGCAGTCGGTTGTACCAAGAGACCCAGTACTTC. It encodes CASSRLYQETQYF. The variable domain in full, with the rest retrieved from reference TRBV28 and TRBJ2-5, is DVKVTQSSRYLVKRTGEKVFLECVQDMDHENMFWYRQDPGLGLRLIYFSYDVKMKEKGDIPEGYSVSREKKERFSLILESASTNQTSMYLCASSRLYQETQYFGPGTRLLVL.

The V call is TRBV10-3, the J call TRBJ2-7; TRBD2 aligns across 10 bases. The CDR3 length is 14 residues. Germline V gene data show CDR1 as ENHRY and CDR2 as SYGVKD. V gave up 6 bases and J gave up 3 bases; unmatched junction bases: 5. In DNA form, the CDR3 reads TGTGCCATCAGCCCTAGCGGGGGTGTCTACGAGCAGTACTTC. Translated, it gives CAISPSGGVYEQYF.

Details on this clone: A far larger clone is one nucleotide away, so this likely arose from a read error. Additional DNA sequences in this sample encode the identical CDR3. The rearrangement uses TRBV5-4 and TRBJ2-7; D might be TRBD2 (6 bases). V was pared by 4 bases and J by 7 bases, with 21 bases between. The CDR3 is 15 amino acids. Germline assignment: CDR1 SGHNT and CDR2 YYREEE (reference sequence). Here the CDR3 reads CASSQAGQGNEEQYF. The CDR3 DNA sequence: TGTGCCAGCAGCCAGGCGGGGCAGGGAAATGAAGAGCAGTACTTC. The full variable domain, with the rest looked up from reference TRBV5-4 and TRBJ2-7, is ETGVTQSPTHLIKTRGQQVTLRCSSQSGHNTVSWYQQALGQGPQFIFQYYREEENGRGNFPPRFSGLQFPNYSSELNVNALELDDSALYLCASSQAGQGNEEQYFGPGTRLTVT.

This chain joins TRBV28 and TRBJ1-1; D not resolved. Trimming stripped 6 bases from V and 1 base from J, with 12 bases between. This CDR3 is built from 14 residues. CDR1 is MDHEN, CDR2 SYDVKM, per germline. The CDR3 nucleotides are TGTGCCAGCAGCTTAGTCGTCGGGAACACTGAAGCTTTCTTT. Its protein is CASSLVVGNTEAFF.